The entry that follows covers one TCR beta chain sequence. This clonotype was observed many times. Its antigen has not been determined. No much larger clonotype is one base removed from it; base qualities were not supplied. The data originate from a study of T-cell reconstitution after alpha-beta-depleted transplantation in children (dated by TCRdb to about 2016). Context from the whole study: Using TCR repertoire profiling, the study quantitatively followed how T-cell immune reconstitution unfolded in children after TCRalphabeta/CD19-depleted allogeneic hematopoietic cell transplantation.

The intended sense of this specimen's time point label: day 60 (about 2 months) after transplantation. The meaning of the sample's treatment or condition label: allogeneic hematopoietic cell transplantation with graft depleted of TCRalphabeta T cells and CD19 B cells. The transplant recipients were children given TCRalphabeta/CD19-depleted allogeneic hematopoietic cell grafts. Libraries were made using PCR. The sequencer listed for this sample is Illumina HiSeq 2500. Molecular barcoding was employed in the preparation of TCR libraries, with unique molecular identifiers being used to normalize TCRbeta repertoire quantification. Using fastp trimming at Q25 and MiXCR clonotype assembly, TCRdb reanalyzed the public sequencing data and kept in-frame beta chains. Merged by CDR3 protein, the rows form single entries marked with the most common genes and DNA. Here the sample has 45,000 to 55,000 distinct CDR3 sequences; 5.8% occur a single time. The leading ten clones occupy 30% of the sample.

Study-level results and caveats: In some patients, the high TCRbeta diversity seen at day 60 was put down to recipient T cells and intrathymic progenitors that had survived conditioning. The apparently early recovery of alphabetaT-cell counts about two months after transplant reportedly depended on only several hundred rapidly expanded clones that came from non-depleted graft cells. The frequencies of hyperexpanded clones fell over the following months, and after one year, T-cell counts and TCRbeta diversity were mostly attributed to newly produced T cells.

V is cut by 7 bases and J by 0 bases, and the space between the germline ends is 13 bases. The CDR3, from cysteine to phenylalanine, totals 14 residues. Kept here is only the CDR3 DNA, which spans 42 bases and is read in frame from base 1. The germline V gene (reference sequence) gives CDR1 as SGHNT and CDR2 as YYREEE. The source material was PBMCs, mostly from graft donor cells, sampled 60 days after TCRalphabeta/CD19-depleted stem cell transplant. The receptor was isolated from a female patient aged 2-10 years who had a stem cell transplant for aplastic anemia, so the T cells may come from the graft donor. The sequence is built from TRBV5-4 and TRBJ1-1, and TRBD1 may be the D gene, going by 5 matching bases. Read as DNA, the sequence is TGTGCCAGCGGCAGGAGACAGTTGAACACTGAAGCTTTCTTT. Protein translation: CASGRRQLNTEAFF.